The 10 T cell receptor beta chains given below trace back to one sample, sequenced in a study of T cell repertoires in cytomegalovirus infection. These receptors have no known antigen. TCRdb reprocessed the reads with MiXCR, giving one entry per CDR3 protein. The sample includes approximately 73,000 distinct CDR3 sequences, roughly 40% seen only once; the top ten take over 85%. This sample comprised CD8+ T cells from cultured PBMCs, obtained from culture after CMV antigen stimulation. All receptors come from a human donor in good health (CMV status not recorded). Some clones in this sample may be carry-over from other donors' samples.

The table lists this clonotype with a few counts. This chain joins TRBV7-9 and TRBJ2-7; a possible D gene is TRBD1 (6 bases). CDR1 and CDR2 from the germline V gene are SEHNR and FQNEAQ (reference sequence). This CDR3 has 15 amino acids. V was pared by 1 base and J by 5 bases, with 15 bases between. CDR3 protein: CASSLDYGQFHEQYF. CDR3 sequence (DNA): TGTGCCAGCAGCTTAGATTATGGACAGTTCCACGAGCAGTACTTC.

The J gene is TRBJ1-1, the V gene TRBV6-5; TRBD1 aligns across 7 bases. There are 14 residues in the CDR3. CDR1 is MNHEY, CDR2 SVGAGI, per germline. The J segment lost 0 bases and the V segment lost 3 bases, leaving 1 base of the junction unmatched. CDR3 region: CASSYRGLNTEAFF. DNA for the CDR3: TGTGCCAGCAGTTATAGGGGGCTGAACACTGAAGCTTTCTTT.

The chain recombines TRBV20-1 with TRBJ2-1; no clear D. The V gene's germline CDR1 is DFQATT and CDR2 SNEGSKA (reference sequence). This CDR3 has 13 amino acids. V lost 4 bases, J lost 7 bases, and 14 bases lay in between. This CDR3 is CSATTRHKNEQFF. In DNA form, the CDR3 reads TGCAGTGCTACTACAAGGCATAAGAATGAGCAGTTCTTC.

The table lists this clonotype with many counts. The rearrangement joins TRBV4-2 to TRBJ1-2; D is uncertain. The germline V gene has CDR1 LGHNA and CDR2 YNFKEQ. Trimming took off 2 bases at V and 5 bases at J, with 18 bases between the two ends. The CDR3 covers 16 residues. DNA for the CDR3: TGTGCCAGCAGCCAACCGACCACCAAGAGTCCATATGGCTACACCTTC. Its protein is CASSQPTTKSPYGYTF.

This clonotype was recorded many times. This chain links TRBV28 with TRBJ2-1; 7 nucleotides agree with TRBD1. The germline V gene has CDR1 MDHEN and CDR2 SYDVKM. The J segment lost 3 bases and the V segment lost 6 bases, leaving 5 bases of the junction unmatched. The CDR3 has 14 amino acids. CDR3 bases: TGTGCCAGCAGCCCCGGGACAGACTACAATGAGCAGTTCTTC. Translated, it gives CASSPGTDYNEQFF.

Only one count was recorded for this clonotype. This chain uses TRBV6-6 with TRBJ2-7; TRBD2 matches 7 bases. Germline trimming cut 5 bases from V and 3 bases from J; bases unmatched to any gene: 7. Germline V CDR1 and CDR2: MNHNY, SVGAGI (reference sequence). CDR3 length: 14 residues. The CDR3 reads CASSTRPGGYEQYF. Written as DNA, the CDR3 is TGTGCCAGCAGTACACGACCGGGGGGCTACGAGCAGTACTTC.

This chain links TRBV9 with TRBJ2-7; perhaps TRBD2 as D (6 bases). Trimming left V 3 bases short and J 3 bases short, with 16 bases between. CDR3 length: 15 residues. The germline gives CDR1 SGDLS, CDR2 YYNGEE. In nucleotides, the CDR3 is TGTGCCAGCAGCGCCTCCGGGACTCCTAACTACGAGCAGTACTTC. This codes for CASSASGTPNYEQYF.

V and J are TRBV6-2 or TRBV6-3 and TRBJ2-7, with D hard to call. The germline V and J ends were trimmed by 10 bases and 2 bases, with 12 bases remaining between them. CDR1 MNHEY and CDR2 SVGEGT come from the germline V gene. This CDR3 has 12 amino acids. CDR3 sequence reads: CATRGHTYEQYF. CDR3 coding DNA: TGTGCCACCAGAGGTCATACCTACGAGCAGTACTTC.

The rearrangement uses TRBV10-3 and TRBJ2-3; TRBD2 aligns across 14 bases. The V segment lost 3 bases and the J segment 1 base; nucleotides outside the gene matches: 9. The germline gives CDR1 ENHRY, CDR2 SYGVKD. CDR3 length equals 19 residues. Here the CDR3 DNA reads TGTGCCATCAGTGACCAGACTAGCGGGGGGGTCTTTGGCACAGATACGCAGTATTTT. This codes for CAISDQTSGGVFGTDTQYF.

V is TRBV11-1 and J is TRBJ2-1; D is ambiguous. The V end lost 1 base, the J end lost 1 base, and 8 bases lay between the germline ends. This CDR3 has 15 amino acids. Germline V gene lookup returns CDR1 SGHAT and CDR2 FQDESV (reference sequence). CDR3 loop: CASSLGEQSYNEQFF. The CDR3, as DNA: TGTGCCAGCAGCTTAGGGGAACAGTCCTACAATGAGCAGTTCTTC.